A single sample is the source of the 14 T cell receptor beta chains below, sequenced in a study of T-cell reconstitution after alpha-beta-depleted transplantation in children. TCRbeta library construction was performed incorporating unique molecular identifiers. One entry per CDR3 protein, called by TCRdb with MiXCR from the PCR reads. The data hold around 60,000 distinct CDR3 sequences, with 44% observed a single time. This specimen was PBMCs, mostly from graft donor cells, taken 360 days after TCRalphabeta/CD19-depleted stem cell transplant. The receptors were sampled from a male patient aged 10 to 17 who had a stem cell transplant for acute lymphoblastic leukemia, so the T cells may come from the graft donor.

The chain links TRBV7-9 to TRBJ1-4; D uncertain. This CDR3 contains 13 residues. V lost 5 bases, J lost 0 bases, and 4 bases lay in between. The germline V gene has CDR1 SEHNR and CDR2 FQNEAQ (reference sequence). In DNA form, the CDR3 reads TGTGCCAGCAGCCTCACAACTAATGAAAAACTGTTTTTT. Translated: CASSLTTNEKLFF.

This clonotype occurred a few times. V is TRBV5-1 and J is TRBJ2-5, with no clear D. The germline V and J ends were trimmed by 0 bases and 5 bases, with 8 bases remaining between them. CDR1 is SGHRS and CDR2 is YFSETQ in the germline V gene. This CDR3 comprises 13 residues. In DNA form, the CDR3 reads TGCGCCAGCAGCTTGGGACCTAGGGAGACCCAGTACTTC. It is translated as CASSLGPRETQYF.

The rearrangement joins TRBV20-1 to TRBJ2-5; possibly TRBD2 for D (6 bases). From germline, CDR1 is DFQATT and CDR2 SNEGSKA (reference sequence). Trimming removed 6 bases from V and 2 bases from J, with 19 bases in between. This CDR3 contains 15 residues. The CDR3 DNA follows: TGCAGTGCCTCACCGCCGGGACTTTCGCAAGAGACCCAGTACTTC. It encodes CSASPPGLSQETQYF.

This clonotype has a handful of counts. The V call is TRBV5-1, the J call TRBJ1-2, with 7 bases that match TRBD1. Germline V gene data show CDR1 as SGHRS and CDR2 as YFSETQ. V lost 3 bases, J lost 3 bases, and 11 bases stayed unmatched. This CDR3 is 16 amino acids long. DNA of the CDR3: TGCGCCAGCAGCTCATGGACAGGCGTACTGCACTATGGCTACACCTTC. It encodes CASSSWTGVLHYGYTF.

This clonotype was seen ten or more times. The rearrangement uses TRBV4-2 and TRBJ2-5; no clear D. In germline, CDR1 is LGHNA, CDR2 YNFKEQ. V lost 5 bases and J 1 base, leaving 8 bases between the germline ends. This CDR3 is built from 13 residues. This chain's CDR3 is CASSVGIQETQYF. The CDR3 region has the DNA TGTGCCAGCAGCGTTGGGATCCAAGAGACCCAGTACTTC.

This clonotype has a handful of counts. The chain uses TRBV12-3 or TRBV12-4 and TRBJ2-3; TRBD1 aligns across 8 bases. V lost 8 bases and J lost 2; bases outside the gene matches: 12. This CDR3 is 16 amino acids long. CDR3 amino acids: CASGSSGTGPTDTQYF. The CDR3 DNA reads TGTGCCAGCGGCTCCTCCGGGACAGGCCCCACAGATACGCAGTATTTT.

This clonotype was observed a few times. The chain links TRBV12-3 or TRBV12-4 to TRBJ1-1; D not certain. Trimming removed 3 bases from V and 6 bases from J, with 8 bases in between. The CDR3 loop spans 12 amino acids. CDR3 DNA sequence: TGTGCCAGCAGTTTCAGGTTCTCTGAAGCTTTCTTT. It yields the protein CASSFRFSEAFF.

This clonotype was seen more than once but under ten times. The V and J genes are TRBV3-1 and TRBJ2-1; D uncertain. Trimming stripped 4 bases from V and 4 bases from J, with 11 bases between. In germline, CDR1 is LGHDT, CDR2 YNNKEL (reference sequence). This CDR3 region has 14 residues. CDR3 sequence (DNA): TGTGCCAGCAGCCCCCTGGATAGATACAATGAGCAGTTCTTC. This sequence encodes CASSPLDRYNEQFF.

The chain couples TRBV5-1 to TRBJ2-1; no firm D call. The germline gives CDR1 SGHRS, CDR2 YFSETQ. Trimming stripped 4 bases from V and 10 bases from J, with 12 bases between. The CDR3 consists of 12 residues. CDR3 in amino acids: CASSDVTPEQFF. CDR3 sequence (DNA): TGCGCCAGCAGCGATGTAACACCAGAGCAGTTCTTC. The full variable domain, its missing parts supplied by reference TRBV5-1 and TRBJ2-1, is KAGVTQTPRYLIKTRGQQVTLSCSPISGHRSVSWYQQTPGQGLQFLFEYFSETQRNKGNFPGRFSGRQFSNSRSEMNVSTLELGDSALYLCASSDVTPEQFFGPGTRLTVL.

The rearrangement joins TRBV12-3 or TRBV12-4 to TRBJ2-2, with a possible D match to TRBD1 (6 bases). The CDR3 loop spans 14 amino acids. Trimming stripped 6 bases from V and 8 bases from J, with 16 bases between. Here the CDR3 reads CASSLSGVSGELFF. CDR3 sequence (DNA): TGTGCCAGCAGCCTCTCAGGGGTCAGTGGGGAGCTGTTTTTT.

This clonotype appeared a few times. The J gene is TRBJ2-1, the V gene TRBV5-1, with 7 nucleotides matching TRBD2. The ends lost 0 bases at V and 0 bases at J; junction bases unmatched: 3. CDR1 is SGHRS and CDR2 is YFSETQ in the germline V gene. The CDR3 is made up of 16 amino acids. CDR3 sequence (DNA): TGCGCCAGCAGCTTGGTTGGCGGGAGCTCCTACAATGAGCAGTTCTTC. Its translation: CASSLVGGSSYNEQFF.

J is TRBJ2-2 and V is TRBV12-3 or TRBV12-4, with D unresolved. Trimming cost V 6 bases and J 5 bases, with 10 bases left between them. The CDR3 runs 13 residues. This CDR3 reads CASRATRTGELFF. CDR3 sequence (DNA): TGTGCCAGCAGGGCAACAAGGACCGGGGAGCTGTTTTTT.

The chain is built from TRBV20-1 and TRBJ2-7; D is uncertain. The germline gives CDR1 DFQATT, CDR2 SNEGSKA (reference sequence). This CDR3 contains 13 residues. Trimming took off 5 bases at V and 1 base at J, with 12 bases between the two ends. The CDR3 is CSARSLRSYEQYF. Written as DNA, the CDR3 is TGCAGTGCTCGTAGTCTTCGGTCCTACGAGCAGTACTTC.

This chain joins TRBV20-1 and TRBJ1-2; 8 bases line up with TRBD1. V was pared by 3 bases and J by 3 bases, with 9 bases of the junction left unmatched. CDR3 length: 15 residues. Germline V gives CDR1 DFQATT, CDR2 SNEGSKA (reference sequence). The CDR3 region is CSASGQGAPYYGYTF. In DNA form, the CDR3 reads TGCAGTGCTAGTGGGCAGGGGGCCCCCTACTATGGCTACACCTTC.